One sample yielded the 25 T cell receptor beta chains listed below, sequenced in a study of regulatory and conventional T cells in RAG deficiency. Sequencing used immunoSEQ multiplex PCR; TCRdb keeps in-frame clones, though not all of them. The table has 20,000 to 25,000 clones, 95% to 97% seen once. Conventional CD4+ T cells were sorted from blood as CD25-low CD127-high cells. The same sample was also studied in work on regulatory T cells. That work states: The primer mix had 52 TRBV and 13 TRBJ primers.

The sequenced material came from CD25- CD4+ T cells sorted from blood. The receptors shown here come from a human donor in good health.

V gene TRBV11-2 combines with J gene TRBJ1-6, with D uncertain. The CDR3 is 13 residues long. Trimming took 4 bases from V and 9 from J, leaving 10 bases between them. Germline lookup yields CDR1 SGHAT and CDR2 FQNNGV. CDR3 nucleotides: TGTGCCAGCAGCTCCCAGCCGGGTTCACCCCTCCACTTT. Translation: CASSSQPGSPLHF.

This chain uses TRBV27 with TRBJ2-2; TRBD1 aligns across 9 bases. CDR1 is MNHEY, CDR2 SMNVEV, per germline (reference sequence). J was trimmed by 5 bases and V by 5 bases; bases with no gene match: 6. The CDR3 totals 15 residues. Written as DNA, the CDR3 is TGTGCCAGCAGTGCGGGGACAGGGAGGACCGGGGAGCTGTTTTTT. It is translated as CASSAGTGRTGELFF.

This chain joins TRBV7-2 and TRBJ2-2; TRBD2 agrees at 10 bases. The CDR3 is 15 residues long. V dropped 3 bases and J dropped 4; count of bases not matched to a gene: 2. Germline V gene data show CDR1 as SGHTA and CDR2 as FQGNSA. Written as DNA, the CDR3 is TGTGCCAGCAGCTTGGGACTAGCGTCCACCGGGGAGCTGTTTTTT. Translation: CASSLGLASTGELFF.

This chain joins TRBV7-9 and TRBJ1-1, with 9 nucleotides matching TRBD1. After removal of 4 bases from V and 5 bases from J, the junction contained 8 bases not matched to a gene. Germline lookup yields CDR1 SEHNR and CDR2 FQNEAQ (reference sequence). The CDR3 is 15 residues long. The CDR3 here is CASSSATGGRTEAFF. Here the CDR3 DNA reads TGTGCCAGCAGCTCTGCTACAGGGGGCCGGACTGAAGCTTTCTTT. Full variable domain (missing parts from reference TRBV7-9 and TRBJ1-1): DTGVSQNPRHKITKRGQNVTFRCDPISEHNRLYWYRQTLGQGPEFLTYFQNEAQLEKSRLLSDRFSAERPKGSFSTLEIQRTEQGDSAMYLCASSSATGGRTEAFFGQGTRLTVV.

This chain uses TRBV7-2 with TRBJ2-1; D uncertain. The germline V gene has CDR1 SGHTA and CDR2 FQGNSA. This CDR3 spans 12 amino acids. Trimming stripped 3 bases from V and 9 bases from J, with 9 bases between. CDR3 bases: TGTGCCAGCAGCTTCATCACGGTTGAGCAGTTCTTC. It specifies CASSFITVEQFF.

The chain's CDR3 is CSVPGQGGTEAFF. The DNA of the CDR3 is TGCAGCGTTCCGGGACAGGGGGGAACTGAAGCTTTCTTT. This chain connects TRBV29-1 to TRBJ1-1; TRBD1 agrees at 11 bases. The CDR3 is made up of 13 amino acids. CDR1 SQVTM and CDR2 ANQGSEA come from the germline V gene. V lost 5 bases to trimming and J lost 5 bases; unmatched junction nucleotides: 4. Supplemented by reference TRBV29-1 and TRBJ1-1, the full variable domain reads SAVISQKPSRDICQRGTSLTIQCQVDSQVTMMFWYRQQPGQSLTLIATANQGSEATYESGFVIDKFPISRPNLTFSTLTVSNMSPEDSSIYLCSVPGQGGTEAFFGQGTRLTVV.

The chain carries TRBV15 and TRBJ1-5; unclear D gene. CDR3 size: 14 residues. Per the germline V gene, CDR1 is LNHNV and CDR2 is YYDKDF (reference sequence). V gave up 0 bases and J gave up 4 bases, with 7 bases separating them. The DNA for the CDR3 is TGTGCCACCAGCAGAGAGACGGGGAATCAGCCCCAGCATTTT. Its protein product is CATSRETGNQPQHF.

The DNA of the CDR3 is TGTGCCAGCTCACCAGAGACAGGCGAACATAACTATGGCTACACCTTC. It translates to CASSPETGEHNYGYTF. V usage is TRBV18 and J usage is TRBJ1-2, with D maybe TRBD1 (6 bases). Trimming stripped 2 bases from V and 1 base from J, with 14 bases between. Germline CDR1 KGHSH, CDR2 LQKENI. CDR3 size: 16 residues.

V usage is TRBV7-8 and J usage is TRBJ2-2; 8 nucleotides align to TRBD1. Trimming removed 5 bases from V and 3 bases from J; junction bases left unmatched: 11. Germline V gene data show CDR1 as SGHVS and CDR2 as FQNEAQ. This CDR3 spans 17 amino acids. The CDR3 protein is CASSLPETGADTGELFF. The CDR3 DNA reads as TGTGCCAGCAGCCTACCGGAGACAGGGGCGGACACCGGGGAGCTGTTTTTT.

This clone has only one observation. V and J are TRBV10-3 and TRBJ2-7, with TRBD2 matching over 12 bases. Per germline, CDR1 ENHRY and CDR2 SYGVKD. Unmatched junction bases numbered 10, after V lost 3 bases and J lost 4 bases. This CDR3 comprises 17 residues. The CDR3 DNA follows: TGTGCCATCAGTGACCCTAGCGGGGGGGAGTACGGGTACGAGCAGTACTTC. Translated: CAISDPSGGEYGYEQYF.

The chain employs TRBV5-5 and TRBJ2-7; D is possibly TRBD1 (5 bases). With 4 bases removed from V and 6 bases from J, the gap between germline ends came to 14 bases. Germline loops: CDR1 SGHKS, CDR2 YYEKEE (reference sequence). CDR3 length equals 13 residues. CDR3 nucleotides: TGTGCCAGCAGCCCTTTGACAGTGGTCGAGCAGTACTTC. Protein product: CASSPLTVVEQYF.

This clone showed up just a few times. The V gene is TRBV6-1, the J gene TRBJ1-3, with unresolved D. Trimming took off 8 bases at V and 1 base at J, with 15 bases between the two ends. Germline CDR1 MNHNS, CDR2 SASEGT. There are 15 residues in the CDR3. CDR3 amino acids: CASVVGGGSGNTIYF. DNA for the CDR3: TGTGCCAGCGTTGTCGGAGGTGGATCTGGAAACACCATATATTTT.

J is TRBJ2-2 and V is TRBV30, with D possibly TRBD1 on 5 matching bases. Germline-derived CDR1 and CDR2 are GTSNPN and SVGIG (reference sequence). Trimming stripped 4 bases from V and 5 bases from J, with 14 bases between. The CDR3 covers 14 residues. The CDR3 region has the DNA TGTGCCTGGAAGAGAGACAGATGGACCGGGGAGCTGTTTTTT. Amino acid sequence: CAWKRDRWTGELFF.

The V call is TRBV28, the J call TRBJ2-3; D perhaps matches TRBD1 (6 bases). CDR1 MDHEN and CDR2 SYDVKM come from the germline V gene. V lost 5 bases to trimming and J lost 0 bases, with 12 bases between them. The CDR3 extends over 15 amino acids. The CDR3 is CASSPLGTSTDTQYF. CDR3 bases: TGTGCCAGCAGTCCCCTAGGGACAAGCACAGATACGCAGTATTTT.

CDR3 residues: CASTSGANVLTF. CDR3 in DNA: TGTGCCAGCACGTCTGGGGCCAACGTCCTGACTTTC. The V gene is TRBV28, the J gene TRBJ2-6; no clear D gene. CDR1 and CDR2 (germline): MDHEN, SYDVKM. The germline V and J ends were trimmed by 7 bases and 1 base, with 2 bases remaining between them. The CDR3 has 12 amino acids.

The J gene is TRBJ1-1, the V gene TRBV5-6, with TRBD1 as a possible D gene (5 bases). Looked up from germline, CDR1 is SGHDT and CDR2 is YYEEEE. Deletions cut 4 bases from V and 2 bases from J, with 12 bases between. CDR3 length equals 14 residues. CDR3 protein: CASSHRTLNTEAFF. CDR3 bases: TGTGCCAGCAGCCACAGGACGCTTAACACTGAAGCTTTCTTT.

CDR3 loop: CASSGVEAPENEQFF. The CDR3 DNA reads as TGTGCCAGTAGTGGGGTGGAGGCGCCCGAAAATGAGCAGTTCTTC. The chain couples TRBV19 to TRBJ2-1, with D perhaps matching TRBD2 (5 bases). CDR3 length equals 15 residues. The germline V gene encodes CDR1 LNHDA and CDR2 SQIVND (reference sequence). Trimming took 5 bases from V and 7 from J, leaving 18 bases between them.

In DNA, the CDR3 is TGCGCCAGCAGCCAAGATAGGTGGCAAACGGGTACTGAAGCTTTCTTT. It is translated as CASSQDRWQTGTEAFF. The chain joins TRBV4-1 to TRBJ1-1; D is ambiguous. Trimming removed 0 bases at V and 5 bases at J, with 16 bases between. The CDR3 covers 16 residues. Germline CDR1 and CDR2: MGHRA and YSYEKL.

The chain joins TRBV18 to TRBJ1-4; possibly TRBD1 for D (6 bases). This CDR3 region has 15 residues. Germline CDR1 reads KGHSH; CDR2 reads LQKENI. The V end lost 3 bases, the J end lost 5 bases, and 13 bases lay between the germline ends. CDR3 coding DNA: TGTGCCAGCTCACCGCGGACAGCGAAAAATGAAAAACTGTTTTTT. Translated, it gives CASSPRTAKNEKLFF.

The chain has TRBV7-8 and TRBJ2-3; 11 bases align to TRBD2. The CDR3 runs to 16 residues. CDR1 is SGHVS and CDR2 is FQNEAQ in the germline V gene. The trim removed 5 bases at V and 4 bases at J, leaving 8 bases unmatched. For the CDR3, the DNA is TGTGCCAGCAGCCTGGGGGTTAGCGGGGGGGCAGATACGCAGTATTTT. Translation gives CASSLGVSGGADTQYF.

CDR3 sequence (DNA): TGTGCCAGCAGCCAAGATCGGACGGGGGGCGGGCAGTACTTC. Translation: CASSQDRTGGGQYF. This chain joins TRBV4-2 and TRBJ2-7; D might be TRBD2 (7 bases). Trimming stripped 0 bases from V and 9 bases from J, with 15 bases between. This CDR3 is built from 14 residues. Germline assignment: CDR1 LGHNA and CDR2 YNFKEQ.

The chain uses TRBV19 and TRBJ1-1, with a tentative D call TRBD1 (5 bases). Germline-derived CDR1 and CDR2 are LNHDA and SQIVND (reference sequence). The ends were cut back, 3 bases at V and 6 bases at J, with 14 bases in the middle. The CDR3 length is 14 residues. CDR3 amino acids: CASSIEGTGAEAFF. The CDR3 DNA sequence: TGTGCCAGTAGTATTGAGGGTACGGGGGCTGAAGCTTTCTTT.

The chain carries TRBV28 and TRBJ1-6; TRBD1 is a possible D gene (5 bases). The germline CDR1 and CDR2 sequences are MDHEN and SYDVKM. CDR3 length: 16 residues. The V end lost 6 bases, the J end lost 7 bases, and 19 bases lay between the germline ends. In DNA form, the CDR3 reads TGTGCCAGCAGCATTCTAGGGGAAGACTCGAATTCACCCCTCCACTTT. Translating gives CASSILGEDSNSPLHF. The variable domain in full, with the rest retrieved from reference TRBV28 and TRBJ1-6, is DVKVTQSSRYLVKRTGEKVFLECVQDMDHENMFWYRQDPGLGLRLIYFSYDVKMKEKGDIPEGYSVSREKKERFSLILESASTNQTSMYLCASSILGEDSNSPLHFGNGTRLTVT.

The chain employs TRBV29-1 and TRBJ2-7; 8 bases are a match to TRBD2. Trimming cost V 7 bases and J 3 bases; bases outside gene matches: 14. The length of the CDR3 is 15 residues. Looked up from germline, CDR1 is SQVTM and CDR2 is ANQGSEA. CDR3 in DNA: TGCAGCGCCGAAAGGGGTAGCGGGGTGATCTACGAGCAGTACTTC. Its protein product is CSAERGSGVIYEQYF.

The chain uses TRBV28 and TRBJ1-4; the D gene is possibly TRBD1 (6 bases). The ends were cut back, 8 bases at V and 7 bases at J, with 17 bases in the middle. The CDR3 contains 14 residues. Looked up from germline, CDR1 is MDHEN and CDR2 is SYDVKM. Here the CDR3 DNA reads TGTGCCAGCGGCAGGGGTGGACTTGGTGAAAAACTGTTTTTT. Translation: CASGRGGLGEKLFF.